The 19 T cell receptor beta chains reported below all come from one sample, sequenced in a study of T cell responses to AZD1222 COVID-19 vaccine. Profiled with immunoSEQ multiplex PCR; TCRdb holds only in-frame clones, not every one. The sample has some 120,000 clones; approximately 83% are singletons. The sample here was peripheral blood, taken on day 0 of MenACWY control vaccination. Source of these receptors: an adult in good health.

The genes are TRBV24-1 and TRBJ2-2; possibly TRBD2 for D (6 bases). Trimming took off 0 bases at V and 4 bases at J, with 17 bases between the two ends. This CDR3 has 18 residues. Germline loops: CDR1 KGHDR, CDR2 SFDVKD. The DNA of the CDR3 is TGTGCCACCAGTGATTTGCCCGCACTAGCTATTGGCACCGGGGAGCTGTTTTTT. It specifies CATSDLPALAIGTGELFF.

The chain links TRBV9 to TRBJ2-1; no firm D call. The CDR3 contains 14 residues. The V gene lost 0 bases and the J gene lost 3 bases, with 7 bases spanning the gap. In germline, CDR1 is SGDLS, CDR2 YYNGEE. CDR3 nucleotide sequence: TGTGCCAGCAGCGTAGAGGTCCTCTACAATGAGCAGTTCTTC. Translated: CASSVEVLYNEQFF.

This rearrangement joins TRBV12-5 to TRBJ2-7; D could derive from TRBD1 or TRBD2 (5 bases each). Germline lookup yields CDR1 LGHNT and CDR2 FRNRAP. V lost 2 bases to trimming and J lost 0 bases, with 17 bases between them. The CDR3 contains 17 residues. CDR3 region: CASGLNFGGPFSYEQYF. The CDR3 DNA is TGTGCTAGTGGTTTGAACTTTGGGGGTCCCTTCTCCTACGAGCAGTACTTC.

This clone was seen more than once but under ten times. The chain combines TRBV19 with TRBJ2-1; D is perhaps TRBD1 (5 bases). The CDR3 extends over 14 amino acids. Germline V CDR1 and CDR2: LNHDA, SQIVND (reference sequence). V lost 4 bases and J lost 9, with 16 bases in between. DNA of the CDR3: TGTGCCAGTAGTAGATCACCAGGGTTGGGTGAGCAGTTCTTC. Protein product: CASSRSPGLGEQFF.

This sequence joins TRBV6-2 or TRBV6-3 and TRBJ1-1; TRBD1 might be the D (5 bases). The CDR3 has 11 residues. Germline-derived CDR1 and CDR2 are MNHEY and SVGEGT. V was clipped by 6 bases and J by 9 bases, with 11 bases between them. In nucleotides, the CDR3 is TGTGCCAGCAGCGATAGACAGCAAGCTTTCTTT. Its protein is CASSDRQQAFF.

This clone has just a few counts. The chain carries TRBV11-2 and TRBJ1-2, with 7 bases fitting TRBD1. The germline V gene has CDR1 SGHAT and CDR2 FQNNGV. CDR3 size: 16 residues. The junction had 9 bases not matched to a gene; V was cut back by 5 bases and J by 0 bases. CDR3 nucleotide sequence: TGTGCCAGCAGCCTACGGACAGGCGCCTCTAACTATGGCTACACCTTC. The encoded protein is CASSLRTGASNYGYTF. Complete variable domain (other parts from reference TRBV11-2 and TRBJ1-2): EAGVAQSPRYKIIEKRQSVAFWCNPISGHATLYWYQQILGQGPKLLIQFQNNGVVDDSQLPKDRFSAERLKGVDSTLKIQPAKLEDSAVYLCASSLRTGASNYGYTFGSGTRLTVV.

The genes are TRBV9 and TRBJ1-2, with D perhaps TRBD1 (5 bases). This CDR3 contains 17 residues. The germline V gene encodes CDR1 SGDLS and CDR2 YYNGEE. The V end lost 0 bases, the J end lost 1 base, and 16 bases lay between the germline ends. CDR3 sequence (DNA): TGTGCCAGCAGCGTAGGCGGGGACCCCAGTGGTAACTATGGCTACACCTTC. It translates to CASSVGGDPSGNYGYTF.

V gene TRBV7-9 combines with J gene TRBJ2-1, with a tentative D call TRBD2 (5 bases). This CDR3 region has 14 residues. Germline V CDR1 and CDR2: SEHNR, FQNEAQ (reference sequence). Trimming took off 5 bases at V and 3 bases at J, with 11 bases between the two ends. The CDR3 coding sequence is TGTGCCAGCAGCCCTAGCCTTCACTACAATGAGCAGTTCTTC. It yields the protein CASSPSLHYNEQFF.

This clone is categorized as medium-sized. CDR3 nucleotides: TGTGCCAGCAGCCGACTGGGACAGTTATCCGATACGCAGTATTTT. It encodes CASSRLGQLSDTQYF. The V call is TRBV5-4, the J call TRBJ2-3; 7 positions match TRBD1. Germline loops: CDR1 SGHNT, CDR2 YYREEE (reference sequence). Losses at the gene ends were 4 bases for V and 6 bases for J; bases not matched to a gene: 11. The CDR3 has 15 amino acids.

The genes are TRBV5-4 and TRBJ2-1; 9 bases line up with TRBD1. The CDR3 is made up of 15 amino acids. After removal of 4 bases from V and 6 bases from J, the junction contained 8 bases not matched to a gene. Germline V gene lookup returns CDR1 SGHNT and CDR2 YYREEE (reference sequence). This chain's CDR3 is CASSLGQGQFNEQFF. Written as DNA, the CDR3 is TGTGCCAGCAGCCTGGGACAGGGCCAATTCAATGAGCAGTTCTTC.

This rearrangement joins TRBV5-1 to TRBJ1-1, with D hard to call. The V gene's germline CDR1 is SGHRS and CDR2 YFSETQ. The CDR3 runs to 13 residues. Trimming took off 3 bases at V and 3 bases at J, with 9 bases between the two ends. This chain's CDR3 is CASSYGKDTEAFF. The CDR3 nucleotides are TGCGCCAGCAGCTACGGTAAGGACACTGAAGCTTTCTTT.

CDR3 residues: CASSFVGSNEQFF. The CDR3 nucleotides read TGTGCCAGCAGTTTCGTCGGTAGCAATGAGCAGTTCTTC. The rearrangement links TRBV28 to TRBJ2-1; D unclear. The V end lost 3 bases, the J end lost 6 bases, and 9 bases lay between the germline ends. Per germline, CDR1 MDHEN and CDR2 SYDVKM. The CDR3 sequence is 13 residues long.

The chain uses TRBV6-5 and TRBJ2-7, with 7 positions matching TRBD1. V lost 5 bases, J lost 0 bases, and 7 bases stayed unmatched. CDR3 length equals 15 residues. Germline V gene sequence: CDR1 MNHEY, CDR2 SVGAGI. CDR3 amino acids: CASSLKQGSSYEQYF. For the CDR3, the DNA is TGTGCCAGCAGTCTCAAACAGGGGAGCTCCTACGAGCAGTACTTC.

The chain employs TRBV28 and TRBJ1-3; D gene ambiguous. The V and J ends lost 2 bases and 0 bases respectively, with 14 bases between them. This CDR3 has 17 amino acids. CDR1 is MDHEN and CDR2 is SYDVKM in the germline V gene. The CDR3 spells CASSLHSPTPSGNTIYF. In nucleotides, the CDR3 is TGTGCCAGCAGTTTACACAGTCCGACTCCCTCTGGAAACACCATATATTTT.

The rearrangement uses TRBV14 and TRBJ2-5, with a tentative D call TRBD1 (6 bases). Trimming removed 3 bases from V and 2 bases from J, with 10 bases in between. CDR3 length equals 14 residues. CDR1 and CDR2 from the germline V gene are SGHDN and FVKESK. CDR3 DNA: TGTGCCAGCAGCCAGGACAGCAATCAAGAGACCCAGTACTTC. It encodes CASSQDSNQETQYF.

This sequence joins TRBV9 and TRBJ1-1; no firm D call. The germline V gene has CDR1 SGDLS and CDR2 YYNGEE. The CDR3 spans 13 residues. Trimming stripped 5 bases from V and 1 base from J, with 9 bases between. CDR3 coding DNA: TGTGCCAGCAGTAAGTTGGGGAACACTGAAGCTTTCTTT. As protein: CASSKLGNTEAFF.

There are a few counts of this clone. This rearrangement joins TRBV9 to TRBJ1-3, with unresolved D. V dropped 4 bases and J dropped 0 bases, with 14 bases sitting between them. Germline V gene lookup returns CDR1 SGDLS and CDR2 YYNGEE. The CDR3 runs 16 residues. Here the CDR3 reads CASSISGAVSGNTIYF. The CDR3, as DNA: TGTGCCAGCAGCATATCGGGCGCCGTCTCTGGAAACACCATATATTTT.

The table lists this clone with a count of one. The J gene is TRBJ1-4, the V gene TRBV3-1 (or the pseudogene TRBV3-2); D might be TRBD1 (5 bases). Germline V gene sequence: CDR1 LGHDT, CDR2 YNNKEL (reference sequence). The CDR3 has 13 residues. The germline V and J ends were trimmed by 4 bases and 6 bases, with 9 bases remaining between them. CDR3 coding DNA: TGTGCCAGCAGCCGGACATCGGATGAAAAACTGTTTTTT. Amino acids: CASSRTSDEKLFF.

The genes are TRBV5-4 and TRBJ1-2, with D perhaps TRBD1 (5 bases). V was cut by 3 bases and J by 8 bases, with 17 bases left in between. The CDR3 runs to 14 residues. Germline CDR1 is SGHNT and CDR2 is YYREEE (reference sequence). This chain's CDR3 is CASSSPSTWGGYTF. In DNA, the CDR3 is TGTGCCAGCAGCTCGCCGAGCACATGGGGCGGCTACACCTTC.